These T cell receptor beta chains were read from a single sample in a study of blood T cell repertoires in COVID-19. Generated by immunoSEQ multiplex PCR, the TCRdb table keeps only in-frame clones and is missing some. This table has some 200,000 clones, 70% to 85% appearing once. The sample consisted of peripheral blood. These receptors all come from an elderly woman with COVID-19, enrolled during active disease. Both conserved end residues are part of each CDR3. A D gene is named only where the DNA matches it firmly. A row's size may be missing; if present it is once, few, many or a size class.

J gene: TRBJ2-5; V gene: TRBV5-1; D gene: NA; CDR3 length: 15; clone size: NA; CDR3 protein: CASSHTSTGQETQYF; CDR3 DNA: TGCGCCAGCAGCCACACTAGCACAGGACAAGAGACCCAGTACTTC
J gene: TRBJ1-6; V gene: TRBV27; D gene: TRBD1; CDR3 length: 18; clone size: NA; CDR3 protein: CASSSRQGNLVLSSPLHF; CDR3 DNA: TGTGCCAGCAGTTCCCGACAGGGTAATCTTGTTTTAAGTTCACCCCTCCACTTT
J gene: TRBJ1-5; V gene: TRBV28; D gene: NA; CDR3 length: 13; clone size: NA; CDR3 protein: CASRGTSNQPQHF; CDR3 DNA: TGTGCCAGCCGTGGCACAAGCAATCAGCCCCAGCATTTT
J gene: TRBJ1-1; V gene: TRBV5-1; D gene: NA; CDR3 length: 14; clone size: few; CDR3 protein: CASSLADWNTEAFF; CDR3 DNA: TGCGCCAGCAGCTTGGCGGACTGGAACACTGAAGCTTTCTTT
J gene: TRBJ2-2; V gene: TRBV28; D gene: TRBD2; CDR3 length: 14; clone size: NA; CDR3 protein: CASSTSGNTGELFF; CDR3 DNA: TGTGCCAGCAGTACTAGCGGTAACACCGGGGAGCTGTTTTTT
J gene: TRBJ2-5; V gene: TRBV7-6; D gene: TRBD2; CDR3 length: 16; clone size: NA; CDR3 protein: CASSLGATSLRETQYF; CDR3 DNA: TGTGCCAGCAGCTTGGGCGCGACTAGCTTACGAGAGACCCAGTACTTC
J gene: TRBJ1-1; V gene: TRBV28; D gene: NA; CDR3 length: 14; clone size: NA; CDR3 protein: CASRPLQGNTEAFF; CDR3 DNA: TGTGCCAGCAGACCACTACAGGGGAACACTGAAGCTTTCTTT
J gene: TRBJ2-1; V gene: TRBV11-2; D gene: TRBD2; CDR3 length: 18; clone size: NA; CDR3 protein: CASSLVVAGLAGNNEQFF; CDR3 DNA: TGTGCCAGCAGCTTAGTAGTAGCCGGACTAGCGGGGAACAATGAGCAGTTCTTC
J gene: TRBJ2-3; V gene: TRBV6-2/TRBV6-3; D gene: TRBD2; CDR3 length: 17; clone size: NA; CDR3 protein: CASSTRGLAGGTDTQYF; CDR3 DNA: TGTGCCAGCAGTACACGAGGACTAGCGGGGGGCACAGATACGCAGTATTTT
J gene: TRBJ1-2; V gene: TRBV28; D gene: NA; CDR3 length: 16; clone size: NA; CDR3 protein: CASSLGGAGANYGYTF; CDR3 DNA: TGTGCCAGCAGTTTAGGGGGGGCCGGAGCTAACTATGGCTACACCTTC
J gene: TRBJ2-1; V gene: TRBV7-8; D gene: TRBD2; CDR3 length: 17; clone size: NA; CDR3 protein: CASSLGTGIAGDNEQFF; CDR3 DNA: TGTGCCAGCAGCTTAGGAACGGGGATAGCGGGGGACAATGAGCAGTTCTTC
J gene: TRBJ2-7; V gene: TRBV7-7; D gene: NA; CDR3 length: 16; clone size: NA; CDR3 protein: CASSLGAGGQVSEQYF; CDR3 DNA: TGTGCTAGCAGCTTAGGGGCGGGTGGGCAGGTCTCCGAGCAGTACTTC
J gene: TRBJ2-2; V gene: TRBV4-1; D gene: NA; CDR3 length: 16; clone size: NA; CDR3 protein: CASSQGGEALPGELFF; CDR3 DNA: TGCGCCAGCAGCCAAGGTGGAGAGGCTCTTCCCGGGGAGCTGTTTTTT
J gene: TRBJ1-1; V gene: TRBV7-6; D gene: TRBD1; CDR3 length: 17; clone size: NA; CDR3 protein: CASGTNRGGGMNTEAFF; CDR3 DNA: TGTGCCAGCGGGACGAACAGGGGTGGAGGCATGAACACTGAAGCTTTCTTT
J gene: TRBJ2-2; V gene: TRBV5-1; D gene: NA; CDR3 length: 17; clone size: NA; CDR3 protein: CASSLAPLATNTGELFF; CDR3 DNA: TGCGCCAGCAGCTTGGCCCCTTTGGCAACAAACACCGGGGAGCTGTTTTTT
J gene: TRBJ2-2; V gene: TRBV7-9; D gene: NA; CDR3 length: 13; clone size: NA; CDR3 protein: CASTGRNTGELFF; CDR3 DNA: TGTGCCAGCACGGGTAGAAACACCGGGGAGCTGTTTTTT
J gene: TRBJ2-5; V gene: TRBV5-1; D gene: TRBD1; CDR3 length: 13; clone size: few; CDR3 protein: CASREGQDETQYF; CDR3 DNA: TGCGCCAGCAGAGAAGGACAGGATGAGACCCAGTACTTC
J gene: TRBJ2-2; V gene: TRBV3-1/TRBV3-2; D gene: TRBD1; CDR3 length: 17; clone size: NA; CDR3 protein: CASSQAGGHRGTGELFF; CDR3 DNA: TGTGCCAGCAGCCAAGCTGGGGGACACAGGGGGACCGGGGAGCTGTTTTTT
J gene: TRBJ2-2; V gene: TRBV27; D gene: NA; CDR3 length: 15; clone size: NA; CDR3 protein: CASSLQTGPTGELFF; CDR3 DNA: TGTGCCAGCAGTCTACAAACAGGGCCCACCGGGGAGCTGTTTTTT
J gene: TRBJ1-2; V gene: TRBV5-1; D gene: NA; CDR3 length: 15; clone size: NA; CDR3 protein: CASSLTGTPSYGYTF; CDR3 DNA: TGCGCCAGCAGCTTGACGGGGACTCCTTCTTATGGCTACACCTTC
J gene: TRBJ2-3; V gene: TRBV2; D gene: NA; CDR3 length: 15; clone size: NA; CDR3 protein: CASRGGQGITDTQYF; CDR3 DNA: TGTGCCAGCAGGGGCGGGCAGGGGATCACAGATACGCAGTATTTT
J gene: TRBJ1-4; V gene: TRBV29-1; D gene: TRBD1; CDR3 length: 14; clone size: once; CDR3 protein: CSVAAGGTYEKLFF; CDR3 DNA: TGCAGCGTAGCTGCAGGGGGAACCTATGAAAAACTGTTTTTT
J gene: TRBJ1-2; V gene: TRBV7-8; D gene: NA; CDR3 length: 15; clone size: NA; CDR3 protein: CASSLTRVANYGYTF; CDR3 DNA: TGTGCCAGCAGCTTAACGCGGGTAGCTAACTATGGCTACACCTTC
J gene: TRBJ2-1; V gene: TRBV10-3; D gene: TRBD1; CDR3 length: 13; clone size: NA; CDR3 protein: CAIRIQGADEQFF; CDR3 DNA: TGTGCCATCAGAATACAGGGGGCCGATGAGCAGTTCTTC
J gene: TRBJ2-7; V gene: TRBV28; D gene: NA; CDR3 length: 14; clone size: once; CDR3 protein: CASNEGGVGWEQYF; CDR3 DNA: TGTGCCAGCAACGAAGGGGGTGTTGGTTGGGAGCAGTACTTC
J gene: TRBJ1-4; V gene: TRBV7-6; D gene: NA; CDR3 length: 12; clone size: NA; CDR3 protein: CASSSLNEKLFF; CDR3 DNA: TGTGCCAGCAGCTCCCTTAATGAAAAACTGTTTTTT
J gene: TRBJ1-2; V gene: TRBV2; D gene: TRBD1; CDR3 length: 15; clone size: NA; CDR3 protein: CASSEAGRDSYGYTF; CDR3 DNA: TGTGCCAGCAGTGAAGCGGGCAGGGACAGCTATGGCTACACCTTC
J gene: TRBJ2-5; V gene: TRBV9; D gene: NA; CDR3 length: 13; clone size: once; CDR3 protein: CASTSGGAETQYF; CDR3 DNA: TGTGCCAGCACCTCCGGTGGAGCAGAGACCCAGTACTTC
J gene: TRBJ2-5; V gene: TRBV11-1; D gene: TRBD1; CDR3 length: 15; clone size: NA; CDR3 protein: CASSRANRGRETQYF; CDR3 DNA: TGTGCCAGCAGCAGAGCCAACAGGGGTAGAGAGACCCAGTACTTC
J gene: TRBJ2-7; V gene: TRBV28; D gene: NA; CDR3 length: 12; clone size: NA; CDR3 protein: CASSSYTYEQYF; CDR3 DNA: TGTGCCAGCAGTTCTTACACCTACGAGCAGTACTTC
J gene: TRBJ1-4; V gene: TRBV6-5; D gene: NA; CDR3 length: 14; clone size: few; CDR3 protein: CASSYSGFGEKLFF; CDR3 DNA: TGTGCCAGCAGTTACTCGGGTTTCGGGGAAAAACTGTTTTTT
J gene: TRBJ2-1; V gene: TRBV18; D gene: NA; CDR3 length: 16; clone size: NA; CDR3 protein: CASSPMPGSNLNEQFF; CDR3 DNA: TGTGCCAGCTCACCGATGCCAGGATCAAACCTTAATGAGCAGTTCTTC
J gene: TRBJ2-2; V gene: TRBV19; D gene: NA; CDR3 length: 15; clone size: NA; CDR3 protein: CASTRGGANTGELFF; CDR3 DNA: TGTGCCAGCACCAGAGGGGGAGCGAACACCGGGGAGCTGTTTTTT
J gene: TRBJ2-5; V gene: TRBV7-2; D gene: NA; CDR3 length: 15; clone size: NA; CDR3 protein: CASSLGFGRGETQYF; CDR3 DNA: TGTGCCAGCAGCTTAGGATTTGGCAGAGGAGAGACCCAGTACTTC
J gene: TRBJ1-6; V gene: TRBV3-1/TRBV3-2; D gene: NA; CDR3 length: 13; clone size: NA; CDR3 protein: CASSPPGQPPLHF; CDR3 DNA: TGTGCCAGCAGCCCTCCCGGACAGCCACCCCTCCACTTT
J gene: TRBJ1-3; V gene: TRBV18; D gene: TRBD1; CDR3 length: 16; clone size: NA; CDR3 protein: CASSPSGTGPRNTIYF; CDR3 DNA: TGTGCCAGCTCACCATCCGGGACAGGACCTCGAAACACCATATATTTT